The source of this TCR beta chain is a study of T cell responses to AZD1222 COVID-19 vaccine. Study-level results: Once two AZD1222 doses were given, Spike-specific TCR breadth and depth went up.

This CDR3 comprises 16 residues. Trimming left V 3 bases short and J 1 base short, with 15 bases between. The germline gives CDR1 MNHNS, CDR2 SASEGT. Only in-frame clones appear in the TCRdb table, and some are missing; sequencing was by immunoSEQ multiplex PCR. The table records around 67,000 clones, 84% of them present only once. This clone was observed a handful of times. The antigen remains unidentified. This chain links TRBV6-1 with TRBJ1-2; no firm D call. The sequencing used peripheral blood, collected on day 0 of AZD1222 vaccination. This TCR was sampled from an adult in good health. The CDR3 is CASSDWSPRSNYGYTF. CDR3 bases: TGTGCCAGCAGTGATTGGTCCCCCAGGAGTAACTATGGCTACACCTTC.